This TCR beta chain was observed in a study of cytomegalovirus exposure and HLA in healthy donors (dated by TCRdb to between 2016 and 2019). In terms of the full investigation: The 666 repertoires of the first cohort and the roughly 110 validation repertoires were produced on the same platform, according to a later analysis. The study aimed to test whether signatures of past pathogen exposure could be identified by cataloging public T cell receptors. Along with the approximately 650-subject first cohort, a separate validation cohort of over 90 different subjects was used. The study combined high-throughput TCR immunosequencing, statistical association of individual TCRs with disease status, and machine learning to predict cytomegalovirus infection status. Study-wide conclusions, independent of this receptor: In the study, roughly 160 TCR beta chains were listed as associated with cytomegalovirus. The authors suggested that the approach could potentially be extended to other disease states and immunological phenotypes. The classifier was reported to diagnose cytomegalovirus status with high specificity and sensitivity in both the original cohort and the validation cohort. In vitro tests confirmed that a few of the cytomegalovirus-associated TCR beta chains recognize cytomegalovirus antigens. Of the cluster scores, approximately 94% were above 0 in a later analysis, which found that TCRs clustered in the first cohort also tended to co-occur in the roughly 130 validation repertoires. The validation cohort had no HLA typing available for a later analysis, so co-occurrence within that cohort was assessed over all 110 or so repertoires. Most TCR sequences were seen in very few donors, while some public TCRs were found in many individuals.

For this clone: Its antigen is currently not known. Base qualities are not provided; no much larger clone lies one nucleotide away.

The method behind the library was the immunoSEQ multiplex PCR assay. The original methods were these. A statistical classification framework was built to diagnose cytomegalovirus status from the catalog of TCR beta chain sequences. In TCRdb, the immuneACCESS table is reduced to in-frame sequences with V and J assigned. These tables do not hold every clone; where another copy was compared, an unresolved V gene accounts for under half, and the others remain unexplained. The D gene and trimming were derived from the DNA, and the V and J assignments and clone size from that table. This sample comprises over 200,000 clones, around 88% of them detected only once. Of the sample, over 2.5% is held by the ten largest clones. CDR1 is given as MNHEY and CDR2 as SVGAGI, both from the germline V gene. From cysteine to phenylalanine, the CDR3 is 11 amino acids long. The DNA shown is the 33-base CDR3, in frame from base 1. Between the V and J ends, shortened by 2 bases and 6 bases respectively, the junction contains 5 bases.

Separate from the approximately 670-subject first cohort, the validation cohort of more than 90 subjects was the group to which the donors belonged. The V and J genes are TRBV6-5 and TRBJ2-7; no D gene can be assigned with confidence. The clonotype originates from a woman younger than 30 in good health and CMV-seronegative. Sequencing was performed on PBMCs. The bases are TGTGCCAGCAGTTACCGTTCCGAGCAGTACTTC. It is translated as CASSYRSEQYF.